This T cell receptor beta chain was retrieved from a study of CD8 T cells in ankylosing spondylitis. Study conclusions and caveats: Made up of under ten highly homologous variants, a TCR beta motif appeared characteristic of ankylosing spondylitis blood. Relatively scarce in peripheral blood, disease-linked clones were CD8+. As reported, disease-linked clones showed significant enrichment in matched ankylosing spondylitis synovial fluid.

Per germline, CDR1 LGHNA and CDR2 YSLEER. Unmatched junction bases numbered 6, after V lost 1 base and J lost 4 bases. The CDR3 runs 15 residues. The authors made TCR beta libraries by quantitative 5'-RACE with molecular barcodes. From the 5' RACE reads, TCRdb called clonotypes with MiXCR, one entry per CDR3 protein. Among approximately 100,000 distinct CDR3 sequences, roughly 8.3% were seen once, and the ten largest hold more than 9.5%. This clonotype was observed a handful of times. Antigen: not known. This TCR derives from a male donor with ankylosing spondylitis or in good health (not recorded which). V and J are TRBV4-3 and TRBJ2-7, with 8 bases that match TRBD1. The material sequenced was blood, either unsorted or a sorted T cell fraction (not recorded which). This CDR3 reads CASSQGRQGSYEQYF. The CDR3 DNA follows: TGCGCCAGCAGCCAAGGTAGACAGGGGTCGTACGAGCAGTACTTC.